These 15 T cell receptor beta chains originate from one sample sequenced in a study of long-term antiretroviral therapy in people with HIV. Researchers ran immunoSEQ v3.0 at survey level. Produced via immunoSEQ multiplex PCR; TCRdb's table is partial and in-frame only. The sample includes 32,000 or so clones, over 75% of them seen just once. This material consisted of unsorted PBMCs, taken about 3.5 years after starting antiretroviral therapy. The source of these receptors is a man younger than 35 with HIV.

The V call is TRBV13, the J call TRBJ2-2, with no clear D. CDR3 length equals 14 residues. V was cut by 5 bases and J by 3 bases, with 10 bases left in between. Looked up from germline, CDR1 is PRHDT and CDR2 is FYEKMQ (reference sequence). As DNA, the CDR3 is TGTGCCAGCAGCCAAAACCGGGACACCGGGGAGCTGTTTTTT. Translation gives CASSQNRDTGELFF.

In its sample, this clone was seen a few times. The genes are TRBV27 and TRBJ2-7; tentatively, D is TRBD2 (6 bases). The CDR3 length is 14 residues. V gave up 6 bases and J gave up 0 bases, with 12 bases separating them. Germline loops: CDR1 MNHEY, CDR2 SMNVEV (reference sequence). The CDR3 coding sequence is TGTGCCAGCAGCTTCCGGGGGATCTCCTACGAGCAGTACTTC. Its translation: CASSFRGISYEQYF.

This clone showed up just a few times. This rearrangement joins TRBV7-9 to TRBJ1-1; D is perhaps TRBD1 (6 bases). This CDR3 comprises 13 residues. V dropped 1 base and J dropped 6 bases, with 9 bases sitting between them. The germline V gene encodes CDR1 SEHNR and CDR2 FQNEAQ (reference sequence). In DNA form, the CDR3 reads TGTGCCAGCAGCTTAGTAGGGGGGCCTGAAGCTTTCTTT. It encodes CASSLVGGPEAFF.

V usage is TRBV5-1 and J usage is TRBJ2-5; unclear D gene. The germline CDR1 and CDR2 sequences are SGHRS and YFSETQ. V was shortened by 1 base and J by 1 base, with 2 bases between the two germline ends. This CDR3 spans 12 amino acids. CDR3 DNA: TGCGCCAGCAGCTTGCCCCAAGAGACCCAGTACTTC. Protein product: CASSLPQETQYF.

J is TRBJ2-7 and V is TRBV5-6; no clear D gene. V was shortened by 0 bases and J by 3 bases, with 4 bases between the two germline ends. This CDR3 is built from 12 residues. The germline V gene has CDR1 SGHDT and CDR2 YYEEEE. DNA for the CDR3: TGTGCCAGCAGCTTGGCAAGCTACGAGCAGTACTTC. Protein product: CASSLASYEQYF.

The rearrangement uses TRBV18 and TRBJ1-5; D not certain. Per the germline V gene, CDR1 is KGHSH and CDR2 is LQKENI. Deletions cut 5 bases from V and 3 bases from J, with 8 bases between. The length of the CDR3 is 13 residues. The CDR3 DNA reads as TGTGCCAGCTCAGTCTCGATCAATCAGCCCCAGCATTTT. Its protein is CASSVSINQPQHF.

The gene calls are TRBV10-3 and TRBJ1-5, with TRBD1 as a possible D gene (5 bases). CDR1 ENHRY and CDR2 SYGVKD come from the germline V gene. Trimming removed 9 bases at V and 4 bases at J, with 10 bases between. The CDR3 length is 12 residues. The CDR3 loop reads CAISGVNQPQHF. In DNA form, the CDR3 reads TGTGCCATTTCGGGGGTGAATCAGCCCCAGCATTTT.

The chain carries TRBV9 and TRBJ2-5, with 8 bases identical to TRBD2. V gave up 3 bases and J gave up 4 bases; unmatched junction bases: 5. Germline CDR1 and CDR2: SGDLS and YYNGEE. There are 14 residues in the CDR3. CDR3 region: CASSGLAYPETQYF. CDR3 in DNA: TGTGCCAGCAGCGGACTAGCGTACCCAGAGACCCAGTACTTC.

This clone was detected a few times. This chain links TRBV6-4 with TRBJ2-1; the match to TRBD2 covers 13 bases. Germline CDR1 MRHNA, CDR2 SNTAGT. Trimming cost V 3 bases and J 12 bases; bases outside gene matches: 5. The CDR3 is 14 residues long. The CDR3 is CASSEGLAGDGQFF. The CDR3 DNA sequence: TGTGCCAGCAGTGAAGGACTAGCGGGAGATGGGCAGTTCTTC.

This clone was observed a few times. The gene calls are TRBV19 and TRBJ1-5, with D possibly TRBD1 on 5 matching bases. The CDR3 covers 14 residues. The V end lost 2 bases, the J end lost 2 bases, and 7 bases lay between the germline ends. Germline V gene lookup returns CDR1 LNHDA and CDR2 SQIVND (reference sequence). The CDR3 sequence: CASSIMTGNQPQHF. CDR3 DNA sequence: TGTGCCAGTAGTATAATGACAGGCAATCAGCCCCAGCATTTT.

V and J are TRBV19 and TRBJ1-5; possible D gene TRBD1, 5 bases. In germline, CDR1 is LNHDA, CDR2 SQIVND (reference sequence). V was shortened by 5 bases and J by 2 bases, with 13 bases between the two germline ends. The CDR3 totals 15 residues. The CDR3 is CASSPEGRGNQPQHF. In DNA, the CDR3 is TGTGCCAGTAGTCCGGAGGGCAGGGGCAATCAGCCCCAGCATTTT. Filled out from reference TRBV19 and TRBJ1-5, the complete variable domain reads DGGITQSPKYLFRKEGQNVTLSCEQNLNHDAMYWYRQDPGQGLRLIYYSQIVNDFQKGDIAEGYSVSREKKESFPLTVTSAQKNPTAFYLCASSPEGRGNQPQHFGDGTRLSIL.

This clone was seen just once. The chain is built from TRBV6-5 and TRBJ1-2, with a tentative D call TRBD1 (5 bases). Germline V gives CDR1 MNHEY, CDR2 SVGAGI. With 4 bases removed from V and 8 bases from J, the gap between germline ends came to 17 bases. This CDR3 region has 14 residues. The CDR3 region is CASSSLGQGKGYTF. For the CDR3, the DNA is TGTGCCAGCAGTTCCTTGGGGCAGGGAAAAGGCTACACCTTC.

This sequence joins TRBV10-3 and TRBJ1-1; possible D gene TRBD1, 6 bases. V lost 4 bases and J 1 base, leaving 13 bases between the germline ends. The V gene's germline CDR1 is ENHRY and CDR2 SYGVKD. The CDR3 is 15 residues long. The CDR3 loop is CAISVLRTENTEAFF. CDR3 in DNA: TGTGCCATCAGTGTTCTCCGGACAGAGAACACTGAAGCTTTCTTT.

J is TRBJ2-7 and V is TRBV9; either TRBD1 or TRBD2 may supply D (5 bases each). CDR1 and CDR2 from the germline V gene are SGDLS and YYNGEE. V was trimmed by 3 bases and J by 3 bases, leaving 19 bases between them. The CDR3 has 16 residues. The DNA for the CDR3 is TGTGCCAGCAGCGCGGGAACAGGAGATCCGTACTACGAGCAGTACTTC. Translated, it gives CASSAGTGDPYYEQYF.

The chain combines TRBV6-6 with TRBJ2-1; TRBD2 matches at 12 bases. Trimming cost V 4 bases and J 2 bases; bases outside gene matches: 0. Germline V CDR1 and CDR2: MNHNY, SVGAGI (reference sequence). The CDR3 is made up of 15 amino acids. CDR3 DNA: TGTGCCAGCAGTTCTAGCGGGAGGGCCTACAATGAGCAGTTCTTC. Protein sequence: CASSSSGRAYNEQFF.